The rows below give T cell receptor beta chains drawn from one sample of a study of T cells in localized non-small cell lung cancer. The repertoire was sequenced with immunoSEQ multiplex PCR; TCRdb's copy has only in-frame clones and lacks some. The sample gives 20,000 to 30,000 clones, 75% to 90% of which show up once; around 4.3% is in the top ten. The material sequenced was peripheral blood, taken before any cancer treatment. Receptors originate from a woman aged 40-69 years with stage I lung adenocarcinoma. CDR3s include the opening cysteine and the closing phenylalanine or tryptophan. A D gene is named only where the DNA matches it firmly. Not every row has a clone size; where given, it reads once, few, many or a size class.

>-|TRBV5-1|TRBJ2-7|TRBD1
TGCGCCAGCAGCCTCGACAGGGAGACCTACGAGCAGTACTTC
CASSLDRETYEQYF
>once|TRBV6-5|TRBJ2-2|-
TGTGCCAGCAGTTATACCGGGACGAGGGGCGGGGAGCTGTTTTTT
CASSYTGTRGGELFF
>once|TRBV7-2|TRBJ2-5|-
TGTGCCAGCGCAGGCCCCCTCAGAACCAGAGAGACCCAGTACTTC
CASAGPLRTRETQYF
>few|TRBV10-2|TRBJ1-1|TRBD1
TGCGCCAGCAGTGAAAGCCGTACAGGGGCAGAAGCTTTCTTT
CASSESRTGAEAFF
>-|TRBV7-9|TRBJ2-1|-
TGTGCCAGCAGCCCTAGGACGGTCCCCTACAATGAGCAGTTCTTC
CASSPRTVPYNEQFF
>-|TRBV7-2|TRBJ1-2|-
TGTGCCAGCAGCTTAGAGGGGTTGGGGGGCTATGGCTACACCTTC
CASSLEGLGGYGYTF
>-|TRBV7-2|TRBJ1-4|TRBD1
TGTGCCAGCAGCCCCGAGGACAGGGGGCATGAAAAACTGTTTTTT
CASSPEDRGHEKLFF
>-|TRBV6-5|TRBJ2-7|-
TGTGCCAGCAGTCAGGGCCACGAGCAGTACTTC
CASSQGHEQYF
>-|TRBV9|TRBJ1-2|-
TGTGCCAGCAGCGTAGCTACGGCAGGGGTGTATGGCTACACCTTC
CASSVATAGVYGYTF
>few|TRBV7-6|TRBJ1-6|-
TGTGCCAGCAGCTTAGGATCTAAGGCGGATCTCTCACCCCTCCACTTT
CASSLGSKADLSPLHF
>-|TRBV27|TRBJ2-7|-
TGTGCCAGCAGTTTTGGACAGTCCTACGAGCAGTACTTC
CASSFGQSYEQYF
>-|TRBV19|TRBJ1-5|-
TGTGCCAGTAGTACCGACGTTGATGACTTACTGGGTCAGCCCCAGCATTTT
CASSTDVDDLLGQPQHF
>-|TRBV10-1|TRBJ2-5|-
TGCGCCAGCAGTGAGACCCGGGCTCTTAACCAAGAGACCCAGTACTTC
CASSETRALNQETQYF
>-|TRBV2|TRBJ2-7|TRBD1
TGTGCCAGCAGTGACGCAGACAGGGGAGGCTACGAGCAGTACTTC
CASSDADRGGYEQYF
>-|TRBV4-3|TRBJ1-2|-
TGCGCCAGCAGCCAAGACCCGGACAGCAACTATGGCTACACCTTC
CASSQDPDSNYGYTF
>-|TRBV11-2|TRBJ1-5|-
TGTGCCAGCAGCCAGAACAGGGGCAATCAGCCCCAGCATTTT
CASSQNRGNQPQHF
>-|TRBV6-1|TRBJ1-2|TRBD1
TGTGCCAGCAGTGCGGGACAGCTCACTAATGGCTACACCTTC
CASSAGQLTNGYTF
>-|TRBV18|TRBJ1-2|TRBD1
TGTGCCAGCTCGCTACAGGGGAACTATGGCTACACCTTC
CASSLQGNYGYTF
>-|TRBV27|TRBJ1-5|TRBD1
TGTGCCAGCAGTTCGACAGGGTGGTATAGCAATCAGCCCCAGCATTTT
CASSSTGWYSNQPQHF
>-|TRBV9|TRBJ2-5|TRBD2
TGTGCCAGCAGCCCTCGGCGGGGGGTGGAGACCCAGTACTTC
CASSPRRGVETQYF
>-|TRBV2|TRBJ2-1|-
TGTGCCAGCGATTCTGGAGGGGCTAGCCGTATCCAGTTCTTC
CASDSGGASRIQFF
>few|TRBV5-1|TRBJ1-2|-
TGCGCCAGCAGCTTGGGTATCGGCTTATATGGCTACACCTTC
CASSLGIGLYGYTF
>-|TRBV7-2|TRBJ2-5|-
TGTGCCAGCAGTCTCCAAGAGACCCAGTACTTC
CASSLQETQYF
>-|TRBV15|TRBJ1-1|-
TGTGCCACCAGCAGAGACGTAAAGGGGGGTGAAGCTTTCTTT
CATSRDVKGGEAFF
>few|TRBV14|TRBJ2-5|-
TGTGCCAGCAGCCAAGGAGCCGCGTACCAAGAGACCCAGTACTTC
CASSQGAAYQETQYF
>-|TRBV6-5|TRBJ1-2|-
TGTGCCAGCAGTTACTATGGGGACTATGGCTACACCTTC
CASSYYGDYGYTF
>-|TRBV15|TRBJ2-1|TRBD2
TGTGCCACCAGCAGAGAACTAGCGGAGCCCTACAATGAGCAGTTCTTC
CATSRELAEPYNEQFF
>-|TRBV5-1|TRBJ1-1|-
TGCGCCAGCAGACAGGGCTCTGAAGCTTTCTTT
CASRQGSEAFF
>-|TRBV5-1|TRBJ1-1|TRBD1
TGCGCCAGCAGCTTGGGGGGACAGGGGTACACTGAAGCTTTCTTT
CASSLGGQGYTEAFF
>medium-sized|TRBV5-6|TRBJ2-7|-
TGTGCCAGCAGCTTGGCCGGCTGGGGGAGATCCTACGAGCAGTACTTC
CASSLAGWGRSYEQYF
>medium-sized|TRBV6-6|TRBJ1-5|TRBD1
TGTGCCAGCACCCTGGGACAGGGTATCAAGCCCCAGCATTTT
CASTLGQGIKPQHF
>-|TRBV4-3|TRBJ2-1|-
TGCGCCAGCAGCCAAGGCCTTGGACTTTACAATGAGCAGTTCTTC
CASSQGLGLYNEQFF
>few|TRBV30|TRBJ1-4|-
TGTGCCTTGGGTAGTGAACACCCTCAAAGGGCAACTAATGAAAAACTGTTTTTT
CALGSEHPQRATNEKLFF
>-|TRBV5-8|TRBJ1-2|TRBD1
TGTGCCAGCACCCAGACAGGGAAGATCGGCTACACCTTC
CASTQTGKIGYTF
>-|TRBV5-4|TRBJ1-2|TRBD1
TGTGCCAGCAGCACTCAGGGGGATGGCTACACCTTC
CASSTQGDGYTF
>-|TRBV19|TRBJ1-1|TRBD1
TGTGCCAGTAGTCCCCGGGACAGTGAAGCTTTCTTT
CASSPRDSEAFF
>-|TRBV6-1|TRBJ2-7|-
TGTGCCAGCAGTGAAGCTGGTATGGCGTACGAGCAGTACTTC
CASSEAGMAYEQYF
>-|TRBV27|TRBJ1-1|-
TGTGCCAGCTCACGCCCTGGTTTGAACACTGAAGCTTTCTTT
CASSRPGLNTEAFF
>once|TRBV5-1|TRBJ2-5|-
TGCGCCAGCAGCGTTAGGGACACAGAGACCCAGTACTTC
CASSVRDTETQYF
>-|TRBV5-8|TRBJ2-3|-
TGTGCCAGCAGCCCGCTCCGGGGGACTAGCACAGATACGCAGTATTTT
CASSPLRGTSTDTQYF
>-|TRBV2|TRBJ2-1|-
TGTGCCAGCAGTGATGGTGGCGGCGGTCGGTACAATGAGCAGTTCTTC
CASSDGGGGRYNEQFF
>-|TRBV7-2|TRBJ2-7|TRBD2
TGTGCCAGCAGCCCGAGGGGTCTAGCGGCCTACGAGCAGTACTTC
CASSPRGLAAYEQYF
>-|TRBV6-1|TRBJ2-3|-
TGTGCCAGCAGTGAATGGCGGGGCACCGGGGGAGATACGCAGTATTTT
CASSEWRGTGGDTQYF
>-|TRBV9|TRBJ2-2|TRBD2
TGTGCCAGCAGCGATAGCGGGGGTGTGGGGGAGCTGTTTTTT
CASSDSGGVGELFF
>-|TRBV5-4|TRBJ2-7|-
TGTGCCAGCAGCTTGGAGGCAACCTACGAGCAGTACTTC
CASSLEATYEQYF
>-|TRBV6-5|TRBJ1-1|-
TGTGCCAGCAGCCCCTCCCGGCTGAACACTGAAGCTTTCTTT
CASSPSRLNTEAFF
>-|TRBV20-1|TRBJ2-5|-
TGCAGTGCTAGAATCCAAGAGACCCAGTACTTC
CSARIQETQYF